This passage covers 29 T cell receptor beta chains from one sample sequenced in a study of regulatory T cells in long-lasting Graves disease. CDR3 regions were amplified by Arm-PCR using iRepertoire HTBI primers to build TCR beta libraries. From the multiplex PCR reads, TCRdb called clonotypes with MiXCR, one entry per CDR3 protein. The data show 500,000 or so distinct CDR3 sequences, about a sixth seen once. Stated time point: newly diagnosed GD, antithyroid drugs for less than 3 months. Extracted PBMC RNA gave rise to the TCR library. These data were also filed under a second study, of T cells in Graves' hyperthyroidism and ophthalmopathy.

Here the sequenced sample was peripheral blood mononuclear cells (PBMCs), taken at new diagnosis, from a patient treated with antithyroid drugs. The receptors shown here come from a middle-aged man with Graves disease.

The CDR3, as DNA: TGTGCCACCAGTGATTTGGCGGGAACTGAGCAGTTCTTC. Protein sequence: CATSDLAGTEQFF. The chain combines TRBV24-1 with TRBJ2-1, with D tentatively TRBD2 (6 bases). From germline, CDR1 is KGHDR and CDR2 SFDVKD. This CDR3 is built from 13 residues. Trimming shortened V by 0 bases and J by 9 bases, and 8 bases separated the two germline ends.

This chain joins TRBV29-1 and TRBJ2-1, with D perhaps given as TRBD1 or TRBD2 (6 bases each). V lost 7 bases and J lost 6, with 19 bases in between. The CDR3 is 14 residues long. Per germline, CDR1 SQVTM and CDR2 ANQGSEA. The CDR3 DNA sequence: TGCAGCGCCGGACAGAGAGGGGGGAGCAATGAGCAGTTCTTC. This codes for CSAGQRGGSNEQFF.

About this clonotype itself: An end of the junction differs from the germline gene, which may be a read error. V is TRBV12-3 or TRBV12-4 and J is TRBJ2-4, with D perhaps being TRBD1 or TRBD2 (5 bases each). This CDR3 spans 12 amino acids. The CDR3 sequence: CASGAVWETQCF. Written as DNA, the CDR3 is TGTGCCAGCGGGGCTGTGTGGGAGACCCAGTGCTTC.

In its sample, this clonotype was seen many times. The CDR3, as DNA: TGCGCCAGCAGTAAATGGCAGGGCACAGATACGCAGTATTTT. It is translated as CASSKWQGTDTQYF. V usage is TRBV5-1 and J usage is TRBJ2-3; D uncertain. The CDR3 runs to 14 residues. Germline V CDR1 and CDR2: SGHRS, YFSETQ. Trimming cost V 5 bases and J 1 base, with 11 bases left between them.

This clonotype was seen ten or more times. This chain connects TRBV6-1 to TRBJ2-7; 15 bases align to TRBD2. This CDR3 has 14 residues. V lost 6 bases, J lost 12 bases, and 9 bases stayed unmatched. CDR1 MNHNS and CDR2 SASEGT come from the germline V gene. The CDR3, as DNA: TGTGCCAGCAGCGGACTAGCGGGAGGGTCTCCTGGGTACTTC. This sequence encodes CASSGLAGGSPGYF.

This clonotype was detected only once. V usage is TRBV4-1 and J usage is TRBJ1-2, with 7 bases matching TRBD1. Germline-derived CDR1 and CDR2 are MGHRA and YSYEKL. With V trimmed by 1 base and J by 8 bases, 10 bases remained unmatched. The CDR3 loop spans 15 amino acids. Written as DNA, the CDR3 is TGCGCCAGCAGCCAAGTAGGGGGCGCGTTGGAGGGCTACACCTTC. Its translation: CASSQVGGALEGYTF.

The V gene is TRBV11-1, the J gene TRBJ2-1; D unresolved. CDR1 is SGHAT and CDR2 is FQDESV in the germline V gene (reference sequence). The CDR3 runs to 15 residues. Deletions cut 1 base from V and 7 bases from J, with 14 bases between. CDR3: CASSLEWLAFNEQFF. DNA for the CDR3: TGTGCCAGCAGCTTAGAGTGGCTCGCTTTTAATGAGCAGTTCTTC.

This clonotype showed up just a few times. CDR3 coding DNA: TGTGCCAGCAGTCTTTGGGGGGACAGAAATTCACCCCTCCACTTT. This sequence encodes CASSLWGDRNSPLHF. This chain uses TRBV12-3 or TRBV12-4 with TRBJ1-6, with TRBD1 matching over 7 bases. The length of the CDR3 is 15 residues. J was trimmed by 7 bases and V by 5 bases; bases with no gene match: 8.

This clonotype was observed at least ten times. The chain employs TRBV7-3 and TRBJ2-1, with no clear D. Germline assignment: CDR1 SGHTA and CDR2 FQGTGA. The CDR3 length is 14 residues. The V end lost 0 bases, the J end lost 4 bases, and 7 bases lay between the germline ends. The CDR3 DNA reads as TGTGCCAGCAGCTTAACGTCAGAATACAATGAGCAGTTCTTC. Protein product: CASSLTSEYNEQFF.

The J gene is TRBJ2-7, the V gene TRBV7-2; 14 positions match TRBD2. This CDR3 contains 16 residues. V lost 3 bases to trimming and J lost 4 bases; unmatched junction nucleotides: 5. Germline CDR1 SGHTA, CDR2 FQGNSA. CDR3 region: CASSLGTSGRLYEQYF. The DNA for the CDR3 is TGTGCCAGCAGCTTGGGGACTAGCGGGAGACTATACGAGCAGTACTTC. Combining the CDR3 with reference TRBV7-2 and TRBJ2-7 gives the whole variable domain GAGVSQSPSNKVTEKGKDVELRCDPISGHTALYWYRQSLGQGLEFLIYFQGNSAPDKSGLPSDRFSAERTGGSVSTLTIQRTQQEDSAVYLCASSLGTSGRLYEQYFGPGTRLTVT.

This clonotype occurred many times. The chain uses TRBV5-1 and TRBJ2-1; 7 nucleotides match TRBD1. This CDR3 has 14 residues. V dropped 0 bases and J dropped 4; count of bases not matched to a gene: 1. Germline V gene lookup returns CDR1 SGHRS and CDR2 YFSETQ. In DNA form, the CDR3 reads TGCGCCAGCAGCTTGGAGGGACAGTACAATGAGCAGTTCTTC. This translates into CASSLEGQYNEQFF. Full variable domain (outside the CDR3, taken from reference TRBV5-1 and TRBJ2-1): KAGVTQTPRYLIKTRGQQVTLSCSPISGHRSVSWYQQTPGQGLQFLFEYFSETQRNKGNFPGRFSGRQFSNSRSEMNVSTLELGDSALYLCASSLEGQYNEQFFGPGTRLTVL.

This clonotype was recorded many times. One junction end disagrees with the germline gene, perhaps due to a read error. The chain links TRBV12-3 or TRBV12-4 to TRBJ2-4, with TRBD2 as a possible D gene (6 bases). The CDR3 has 14 residues. The CDR3 is CASSIAVAKNIQYF. CDR3 nucleotides: TGTGCCAGCAGTATAGCGGTAGCCAAAAACATTCAGTACTTC.

The chain's CDR3 is CATKNPGPGGETQYF. The CDR3 DNA is TGTGCCACCAAAAATCCCGGGCCTGGTGGAGAGACCCAGTACTTC. The chain recombines TRBV28 with TRBJ2-5; no firm D call. V dropped 10 bases and J dropped 4 bases, with 22 bases sitting between them. Germline CDR1 reads MDHEN; CDR2 reads SYDVKM. The CDR3 spans 15 residues.

In this sample, this clonotype turned up many times. J is TRBJ2-1 and V is TRBV28; D may correspond to TRBD1 or TRBD2 (6 bases each). Germline V gene sequence: CDR1 MDHEN, CDR2 SYDVKM. Trimming left V 7 bases short and J 4 bases short, with 20 bases between. The CDR3 is made up of 16 amino acids. The CDR3 coding sequence is TGTGCCAGCAACCCAAGTGCGGGACATCGTTACAATGAGCAGTTCTTC. The encoded protein is CASNPSAGHRYNEQFF.

The chain links TRBV29-1 to TRBJ2-5; 11 bases agree with TRBD2. The CDR3 is 15 residues long. CDR1 is SQVTM and CDR2 is ANQGSEA in the germline V gene. V was clipped by 7 bases and J by 1 base; unmatched bases: 8. Here the CDR3 reads CSGRLGTSGQETQYF. The CDR3 coding sequence is TGCAGCGGTAGATTGGGGACTAGCGGCCAAGAGACCCAGTACTTC.

In this sample, this clonotype turned up many times. CDR3 coding DNA: TGTGCCAGCAGCCAGAATACAGGGTTACAAGAGACCCAGTACTTC. Translation gives CASSQNTGLQETQYF. The chain is built from TRBV11-2 and TRBJ2-5; tentative D call: TRBD1 (6 bases). The CDR3 extends over 15 amino acids. V was trimmed by 5 bases and J by 2 bases, leaving 15 bases between them. Per the germline V gene, CDR1 is SGHAT and CDR2 is FQNNGV.

This clonotype was seen many times. The J gene is TRBJ2-3, the V gene TRBV20-1; unclear D gene. The CDR3 totals 14 residues. V was clipped by 0 bases and J by 0 bases, with 7 bases between them. CDR1 is DFQATT, CDR2 SNEGSKA, per germline (reference sequence). The CDR3 sequence: CSARDHGSTDTQYF. The CDR3 nucleotides read TGCAGTGCTAGAGATCATGGCAGCACAGATACGCAGTATTTT.

This clonotype was counted at least ten times. V gene TRBV28 combines with J gene TRBJ2-7; a possible D gene is TRBD2 (6 bases). Germline CDR1 reads MDHEN; CDR2 reads SYDVKM. V gave up 4 bases and J gave up 5 bases, with 18 bases separating them. This CDR3 is 15 amino acids long. CDR3 sequence reads: CASSSPRRVTHEQYF. CDR3 sequence (DNA): TGTGCCAGCAGTTCACCTAGGAGGGTTACCCACGAGCAGTACTTC.

This clonotype was counted ten times or more. The chain combines TRBV28 with TRBJ2-7; no clear D gene. The V gene's germline CDR1 is MDHEN and CDR2 SYDVKM. Deletions cut 5 bases from V and 7 bases from J, with 12 bases between. The CDR3 covers 12 residues. CDR3 residues: CASSIGGWEQYF. CDR3 in DNA: TGTGCCAGCAGTATAGGTGGATGGGAGCAGTACTTC.

At least ten counts were recorded for this clonotype. This chain uses TRBV10-3 with TRBJ2-4; 14 bases match TRBD2. CDR1 and CDR2 from the germline V gene are ENHRY and SYGVKD. The V gene end was trimmed by 4 bases and the J gene end by 7 bases; junction bases not matched to a gene: 6. The CDR3 totals 16 residues. DNA of the CDR3: TGTGCCATCAGTGCGACTAGCGGGAGGGCCGGGAACATTCAGTACTTC. Translated, it gives CAISATSGRAGNIQYF.

This clonotype has a count of ten or more. The chain combines TRBV30 with TRBJ1-2; a weak D match, TRBD1 (5 bases). CDR1 and CDR2 (germline): GTSNPN, SVGIG (reference sequence). CDR3 length equals 13 residues. CDR3 nucleotide sequence: TGTGGCTCGGTGGCAGGGTCCGGCTATGGCTACACCTTC. Its translation is CGSVAGSGYGYTF.

This clonotype was picked up many times. J is TRBJ1-1 and V is TRBV20-1; no clear D gene. CDR1 and CDR2 (germline): DFQATT, SNEGSKA (reference sequence). The CDR3 extends over 11 amino acids. Trimming cost V 5 bases and J 3 bases, with 7 bases left between them. For the CDR3, the DNA is TGCAGTGCTGCAGACTACACTGAAGCTTTCTTT. Amino acids: CSAADYTEAFF.

The V call is TRBV30, the J call TRBJ2-7; the match to TRBD1 covers 7 bases. Trimming cost V 3 bases and J 3 bases; bases outside gene matches: 8. Germline CDR1 is GTSNPN and CDR2 is SVGIG (reference sequence). This CDR3 contains 14 residues. The DNA for the CDR3 is TGTGCCTGGAGCACCGGGACAGTCTACTACGAGCAGTACTTC. Its translation is CAWSTGTVYYEQYF.

This clonotype was picked up many times. The V call is TRBV7-9, the J call TRBJ1-4; D is possibly TRBD1 (5 bases). Per the germline V gene, CDR1 is SEHNR and CDR2 is FQNEAQ (reference sequence). V was shortened by 7 bases and J by 12 bases, with 18 bases between the two germline ends. The CDR3 consists of 13 residues. The DNA for the CDR3 is TGTGCCAGCACCCTACGAGGGGCGTTACAACTGTTTTTT. Amino acid sequence: CASTLRGALQLFF.

Remarks on this clonotype: Being one base from a much bigger clone, this may be a read error. V usage is TRBV2 and J usage is TRBJ2-1; 12 bases are a match to TRBD2. CDR1 is SNHLY and CDR2 is FYNNEI in the germline V gene. The CDR3 is made up of 16 amino acids. The V gene end was trimmed by 3 bases and the J gene end by 10 bases; junction bases not matched to a gene: 10. CDR3 in DNA: TGTGCCAGCAGTGACCCTAGCGGGGGGGGTACCTACGAGCAGTTCTTC. It encodes CASSDPSGGGTYEQFF.

This clonotype was detected many times. The rearrangement joins TRBV6-9 to TRBJ2-5; TRBD2 is a possible D gene (5 bases). Looked up from germline, CDR1 is MNHGY and CDR2 is SVAAGI. This CDR3 spans 14 amino acids. Trimming stripped 3 bases from V and 5 bases from J, with 13 bases between. The CDR3: CASSYSKEAETQYF. The CDR3 DNA follows: TGTGCCAGCAGTTACTCGAAGGAGGCGGAGACCCAGTACTTC.

The CDR3 sequence: CASSISGGDLFF. The CDR3 DNA reads TGTGCCAGTAGTATATCAGGGGGCGATCTGTTCTTC. V and J are TRBV19 and TRBJ2-1; 8 nucleotides match TRBD1. CDR3 length: 12 residues. The V segment lost 2 bases and the J segment 15 bases; nucleotides outside the gene matches: 6. The germline V gene has CDR1 LNHDA and CDR2 SQIVND (reference sequence).

Many counts were recorded for this clonotype. The CDR3 spells CASSAESGSYEQYF. CDR3 coding DNA: TGTGCCAGCAGTGCTGAGAGCGGCTCCTACGAGCAGTACTTC. V usage is TRBV2 and J usage is TRBJ2-7, with D maybe TRBD2 (5 bases). Germline CDR1 is SNHLY and CDR2 is FYNNEI. The CDR3 extends over 14 amino acids. V was clipped by 4 bases and J by 0 bases, with 10 bases between them. Together with reference TRBV2 and TRBJ2-7, the CDR3 gives the full variable domain: EPEVTQTPSHQVTQMGQEVILRCVPISNHLYFYWYRQILGQKVEFLVSFYNNEISEKSEIFDDQFSVERPDGSNFTLKIRSTKLEDSAMYFCASSAESGSYEQYFGPGTRLTVT.

The table lists this clonotype with a few counts. This chain links TRBV9 with TRBJ2-1; D uncertain. Per germline, CDR1 SGDLS and CDR2 YYNGEE. V was clipped by 3 bases and J by 3 bases, with 13 bases between them. The CDR3 runs to 15 residues. The CDR3 region is CASSEGYRGYNEQFF. As DNA, the CDR3 is TGTGCCAGCAGCGAAGGCTACAGAGGCTACAATGAGCAGTTCTTC.